Listed here are 2 T cell receptor beta chains from one sample, sequenced in a study of cytomegalovirus exposure and HLA in healthy donors. In the PCR, 60 Vbeta and 13 Jbeta primers were used. Generated by immunoSEQ multiplex PCR, the TCRdb table keeps only in-frame clones and is missing some. This sample has roughly 180,000 clones; about 83% occur once, and the top ten carry approximately 6%. Sample: PBMCs. These receptors were taken from a woman aged 30 to 39 in good health and CMV-seropositive.

The chain employs TRBV10-2 and TRBJ2-7; 9 nucleotides agree with TRBD2. Germline V gene sequence: CDR1 WSHSY, CDR2 SAAADI. V was clipped by 2 bases and J by 7 bases; unmatched bases: 15. The CDR3 runs to 17 residues. CDR3 amino acids: CASSEPRGLAGVWEQYF. CDR3 in DNA: TGCGCCAGCAGTGAGCCCCGTGGTTTAGCGGGAGTGTGGGAGCAGTACTTC.

J is TRBJ1-1 and V is TRBV28; D uncertain. The CDR3 is 14 residues long. Germline values: CDR1 MDHEN, CDR2 SYDVKM. V gave up 7 bases and J gave up 4 bases, with 16 bases separating them. CDR3 protein: CASIVDRGITEAFF. In nucleotides, the CDR3 is TGTGCCAGCATAGTGGACCGCGGGATCACTGAAGCTTTCTTT.